The subject of this entry is one T cell receptor (beta chain). The antigen remains undetermined. These data come from a study of cytomegalovirus exposure and HLA in healthy donors. Findings and caveats of the study: Reportedly, cytomegalovirus status was diagnosed with high sensitivity and specificity.

The germline CDR1 and CDR2 sequences are MNHEY and SMNVEV (reference sequence). V was clipped by 2 bases and J by 4 bases, with 11 bases between them. The CDR3 runs to 14 residues. PCR employed 60 Vbeta and 13 Jbeta primers. Generated by immunoSEQ multiplex PCR, the TCRdb table keeps only in-frame clones and is missing some. This sample carries about 98,000 clones, about 81% of them seen once, and the ten largest clones take around 1.5%. This sequence originates from a man aged 40-49 years in good health and CMV-seronegative. Sequenced sample: PBMCs. The chain links TRBV27 to TRBJ1-2; a weak D match, TRBD1 (5 bases). This CDR3 is CASSLRGRGYGYTF. The CDR3 coding sequence is TGTGCCAGCAGTTTAAGGGGTAGGGGCTATGGCTACACCTTC.